The entry below gives a single TCR beta chain sequence along with its context. The entry originates in a study of human T cells and chemical hapten exposure. In the study overall: Variability of per-sample TCR yields stemmed mainly from small differences in pooled library volume.

The time point is: pre-sensitization, week 0. Treatment noted: therapeutic diphenylcyclopropenone sensitization with weekly scalp DPC. TCRdb re-derived calls from the RACE reads in MiXCR, one entry per CDR3 protein. The sample includes about 380,000 distinct CDR3 sequences, 5.1% of them seen just once. The source was whole blood, collected in connection with sensitization to the hapten diphenylcyclopropenone (DPC). The sequence derives from a woman between 50 and 59 years old with alopecia areata. Some clones in this sample may be carry-over from other donors' samples.

CDR3 in amino acids: CASSQELSPGAGQPQHF. The DNA for the CDR3 is TGTGCCAGCAGCCAAGAATTGTCACCAGGGGCAGGTCAGCCCCAGCATTTT. This sequence joins TRBV4-2 and TRBJ1-5; TRBD1 is a possible D gene (6 bases). Germline-derived CDR1 and CDR2 are LGHNA and YNFKEQ. V dropped 0 bases and J dropped 6 bases, with 18 bases sitting between them. This CDR3 contains 17 residues.